The 7 T cell receptor beta chains given below trace back to one sample, sequenced in a study of cytomegalovirus exposure and HLA in healthy donors. Primers for the PCR totalled 60 Vbeta and 13 Jbeta. Profiled with immunoSEQ multiplex PCR; TCRdb holds only in-frame clones, not every one. The table includes about 210,000 clones, approximately 83% detected once. Sequencing was performed on PBMCs. The receptors were sampled from a woman between 50 and 59 years old in good health and CMV-seropositive.

The chain has TRBV6-5 and TRBJ2-3; 9 bases fit TRBD2. CDR3 length: 16 residues. Unmatched junction bases numbered 11, after V lost 2 bases and J lost 8 bases. Germline V CDR1 and CDR2: MNHEY, SVGAGI. The DNA for the CDR3 is TGTGCCAGCAGTTACGCTAGCGGGGATCTTCGAGGTACGCAGTATTTT. Translated, it gives CASSYASGDLRGTQYF.

The chain uses TRBV10-3 and TRBJ1-2, with 8 bases fitting TRBD1. The CDR3 is 17 amino acids. Per the germline V gene, CDR1 is ENHRY and CDR2 is SYGVKD. V dropped 1 base and J dropped 5; count of bases not matched to a gene: 12. CDR3 region: CAISELAGGASYYGYTF. The DNA for the CDR3 is TGTGCCATCAGTGAGTTGGCAGGGGGCGCGAGTTATTATGGCTACACCTTC.

V usage is TRBV30 and J usage is TRBJ2-4; 11 bases match TRBD2. The CDR3 extends over 16 amino acids. The V gene end was trimmed by 4 bases and the J gene end by 1 base; junction bases not matched to a gene: 6. The germline V gene has CDR1 GTSNPN and CDR2 SVGIG (reference sequence). CDR3 loop: CAWTIPSGGAKNIQYF. Written as DNA, the CDR3 is TGTGCCTGGACAATACCTAGCGGGGGGGCCAAAAACATTCAGTACTTC.

The rearrangement links TRBV2 to TRBJ2-5, with 8 bases lining up with TRBD1. Germline V lookup: CDR1 SNHLY, CDR2 FYNNEI. J lost 4 bases, V lost 6 bases, and 10 bases had no gene match. CDR3 length: 15 residues. The CDR3 loop is CASSGTGAPAETQYF. The CDR3 DNA sequence: TGTGCCAGCAGCGGGACAGGAGCACCGGCAGAGACCCAGTACTTC.

The CDR3 reads CASSRDYSYEQYF. The CDR3, as DNA: TGTGCCAGCAGCCGGGACTACTCTTACGAGCAGTACTTC. The chain couples TRBV27 to TRBJ2-7; TRBD2 agrees at 7 bases. This CDR3 is 13 amino acids long. V dropped 6 bases and J dropped 4; count of bases not matched to a gene: 6. In germline, CDR1 is MNHEY, CDR2 SMNVEV (reference sequence).

The CDR3 here is CASTGGIEAFF. The CDR3 bases are TGTGCCAGTACTGGTGGCATTGAAGCTTTCTTT. The rearrangement joins TRBV19 to TRBJ1-1; D is unresolved. Looked up from germline, CDR1 is LNHDA and CDR2 is SQIVND (reference sequence). The CDR3 length is 11 residues. V gave up 7 bases and J gave up 7 bases, with 10 bases separating them.

This chain connects TRBV9 to TRBJ1-1; possible D gene TRBD1, 5 bases. There are 15 residues in the CDR3. V was trimmed by 2 bases and J by 1 base, leaving 12 bases between them. Germline V gene sequence: CDR1 SGDLS, CDR2 YYNGEE. The CDR3: CASSVQVQGNTEAFF. CDR3 bases: TGTGCCAGCAGCGTCCAGGTTCAGGGGAACACTGAAGCTTTCTTT.